These 24 T cell receptor beta chains originate from one sample sequenced in a study of T cell responses to AZD1222 COVID-19 vaccine. Assay: immunoSEQ multiplex PCR; the TCRdb copy retains only in-frame clones and omits some. The sample includes about 190,000 clones, about 90% seen only once; the top ten take approximately 2.5%. Sequencing was performed on peripheral blood, taken on day 0 of MenACWY control vaccination. The receptors derive from an adult in good health.

This clone was seen a single time. The genes are TRBV23-1 and TRBJ1-2; 10 bases are a match to TRBD1. TRBV23-1 is sorted into the ORF group, with uncertain function. The CDR3 runs to 18 residues. V shed 4 bases and J 1 base; nucleotides not matched to a gene: 12. The CDR3 reads CASSRSRDRGFGNYGYTF. The CDR3 bases are TGCGCCAGCAGTCGGTCCCGGGACAGGGGATTTGGTAACTATGGCTACACCTTC.

This chain uses TRBV18 with TRBJ2-2; D is uncertain. Trimming removed 2 bases from V and 5 bases from J, with 3 bases in between. From germline, CDR1 is KGHSH and CDR2 LQKENI. The CDR3 is 12 amino acids. CDR3 DNA: TGTGCCAGCTCACCAGGGACCGGGGAGCTGTTTTTT. Its protein is CASSPGTGELFF.

The DNA of the CDR3 is TGTGCCAGTAGTCCGGGGACTAATCAGCCCCAGCATTTT. It translates to CASSPGTNQPQHF. The chain has TRBV19 and TRBJ1-5, with D possibly being TRBD1 (5 bases). V gave up 5 bases and J gave up 4 bases, with 9 bases separating them. The CDR3 has 13 amino acids. Per the germline V gene, CDR1 is LNHDA and CDR2 is SQIVND (reference sequence).

The chain has TRBV11-2 and TRBJ2-7; TRBD1 matches at 7 bases. The CDR3 runs 16 residues. The germline CDR1 and CDR2 sequences are SGHAT and FQNNGV. The V segment lost 5 bases and the J segment 3 bases; nucleotides outside the gene matches: 13. The CDR3 here is CASSPLGYRGDYEQYF. For the CDR3, the DNA is TGTGCCAGCAGCCCACTAGGGTACAGGGGCGACTACGAGCAGTACTTC.

This clone came up once. This chain joins TRBV5-4 and TRBJ1-1; D gene unclear. This CDR3 region has 16 residues. Germline-derived CDR1 and CDR2 are SGHNT and YYREEE (reference sequence). Trimming stripped 3 bases from V and 0 bases from J, with 15 bases between. CDR3 in DNA: TGTGCCAGCAGCTCAGGTGGCTCCGTCTTGAACACTGAAGCTTTCTTT. This encodes CASSSGGSVLNTEAFF.

This sequence joins TRBV4-3 and TRBJ2-7, with D possibly TRBD2 on 6 matching bases. The CDR3 covers 15 residues. V dropped 0 bases and J dropped 1 base, with 10 bases sitting between them. CDR1 and CDR2 (germline): LGHNA, YSLEER. The CDR3 DNA is TGCGCCAGCAGCCAAGAACGGGACTCTTCCTACGAGCAGTACTTC. It specifies CASSQERDSSYEQYF.

This clone has just a few counts. The rearrangement links TRBV7-9 to TRBJ2-5, with D hard to call. The CDR3 has 14 amino acids. Per the germline V gene, CDR1 is SEHNR and CDR2 is FQNEAQ (reference sequence). V was shortened by 6 bases and J by 1 base, with 12 bases between the two germline ends. The CDR3 spells CASSFNSIQETQYF. The CDR3, as DNA: TGTGCCAGCAGTTTCAACAGCATCCAAGAGACCCAGTACTTC.

The count of this clone is one. J is TRBJ1-3 and V is TRBV11-2, with 9 positions matching TRBD1. V shed 6 bases and J 8 bases; nucleotides not matched to a gene: 11. The CDR3 runs to 15 residues. CDR1 SGHAT and CDR2 FQNNGV come from the germline V gene. CDR3 nucleotides: TGTGCCAGCAGAGCCCGGGACAGGGTGAGAGACACCATATATTTT. Protein: CASRARDRVRDTIYF.

The chain uses TRBV4-3 and TRBJ1-3; D is perhaps TRBD1 (5 bases). Trimming took 0 bases from V and 4 from J, leaving 13 bases between them. The CDR3 is 16 amino acids. Germline V CDR1 and CDR2: LGHNA, YSLEER. CDR3 in DNA: TGCGCCAGCAGCCAAGATCCCCGGGGGAACGGAAACACCATATATTTT. It specifies CASSQDPRGNGNTIYF.

This chain joins TRBV29-1 and TRBJ2-5; D uncertain. V lost 7 bases, J lost 1 base, and 16 bases lay in between. In germline, CDR1 is SQVTM, CDR2 ANQGSEA. The CDR3 consists of 14 residues. The CDR3 is CSGRPGQAQETQYF. In nucleotides, the CDR3 is TGCAGCGGCCGCCCCGGGCAGGCCCAAGAGACCCAGTACTTC.

This chain joins TRBV2 and TRBJ2-7; the D gene could be TRBD1 or TRBD2 (5 bases each). CDR1 is SNHLY and CDR2 is FYNNEI in the germline V gene. This CDR3 is built from 14 residues. V lost 6 bases to trimming and J lost 0 bases, with 12 bases between them. CDR3 in amino acids: CASRTGGSSYEQYF. CDR3 DNA: TGTGCCAGCAGGACTGGGGGAAGCTCCTACGAGCAGTACTTC.

This clone was seen only a few times. The V gene is TRBV27, the J gene TRBJ1-2, with 11 positions matching TRBD1. V trimming: 4 bases; J trimming: 6 bases; junction bases outside the gene matches: 10. The CDR3 spans 16 residues. In germline, CDR1 is MNHEY, CDR2 SMNVEV (reference sequence). The CDR3 loop reads CASSSYYPGQGDGYTF. The CDR3 DNA reads TGTGCCAGCAGTTCCTACTACCCGGGACAGGGGGATGGCTACACCTTC.

The chain uses TRBV7-9 and TRBJ1-3, with D possibly TRBD1 on 5 matching bases. CDR1 is SEHNR, CDR2 FQNEAQ, per germline (reference sequence). This CDR3 is 16 amino acids long. V was pared by 2 bases and J by 3 bases, with 14 bases between. The CDR3 is CASSLSAREYGNTIYF. The CDR3 DNA follows: TGTGCCAGCAGCTTAAGTGCCAGGGAGTATGGAAACACCATATATTTT.

The table lists this clone with a count of one. Here the CDR3 DNA reads TGTGCCAGCAGCGACTCCACACGTCTCTTCCCTGAAGCTTTCTTT. Translated, it gives CASSDSTRLFPEAFF. The rearrangement joins TRBV25-1 to TRBJ1-1; D unresolved. Germline V gives CDR1 MGHDK, CDR2 SYGVNS. V shed 6 bases and J shed 6 bases, with 20 bases lying between them. The CDR3 is 15 residues long. The full variable domain, with the rest looked up from reference TRBV25-1 and TRBJ1-1, is EADIYQTPRYLVIGTGKKITLECSQTMGHDKMYWYQQDPGMELHLIHYSYGVNSTEKGDLSSESTVSRIRTEHFPLTLESARPSHTSQYLCASSDSTRLFPEAFFGQGTRLTVV.

The chain carries TRBV14 and TRBJ2-5, with TRBD1 matching over 8 bases. V gave up 0 bases and J gave up 5 bases; unmatched junction bases: 5. The germline CDR1 and CDR2 sequences are SGHDN and FVKESK. CDR3 length: 15 amino acids. CDR3 in amino acids: CASSQERQGWETQYF. The CDR3 nucleotides read TGTGCCAGCAGCCAAGAACGACAGGGGTGGGAGACCCAGTACTTC.

The chain employs TRBV19 and TRBJ1-5; TRBD1 matches 9 bases. The V and J ends lost 3 bases and 7 bases, in that order; junction bases with no gene match: 10. The CDR3 consists of 16 residues. The V gene's germline CDR1 is LNHDA and CDR2 SQIVND (reference sequence). CDR3 sequence (DNA): TGTGCCAGTAGTATCCCCGGACAGGGGAAAAGCCAGCCCCAGCATTTT. It encodes CASSIPGQGKSQPQHF.

This chain uses TRBV19 with TRBJ2-1, with D possibly matching TRBD2 (6 bases). Germline V CDR1 and CDR2: LNHDA, SQIVND (reference sequence). This CDR3 has 14 residues. V lost 0 bases and J 9 bases, leaving 12 bases between the germline ends. The CDR3 coding sequence is TGTGCCAGTAGTATAGATATAGGACTACCTGAGCAGTTCTTC. Translation: CASSIDIGLPEQFF.

This clone was detected once. This chain links TRBV24-1 with TRBJ1-2; TRBD1 matches at 10 bases. Germline CDR1 and CDR2: KGHDR and SFDVKD. The J segment lost 8 bases and the V segment lost 1 base, leaving 9 bases of the junction unmatched. CDR3 length equals 16 residues. CDR3 nucleotides: TGTGCCACCAGTGATTTTCCGGGACAGGGGTTTCAGGGCTACACCTTC. The encoded protein is CATSDFPGQGFQGYTF.

The rearrangement uses TRBV7-9 and TRBJ1-1; 7 bases map to TRBD1. Per germline, CDR1 SEHNR and CDR2 FQNEAQ (reference sequence). V lost 8 bases to trimming and J lost 4 bases; unmatched junction nucleotides: 10. CDR3 size: 14 residues. This CDR3 is CASEKTGLSTEAFF. CDR3 nucleotides: TGTGCCAGCGAAAAGACAGGGTTGAGCACTGAAGCTTTCTTT.

A note on this clone: Other DNA sequences in the same sample also yield this CDR3. The J gene is TRBJ1-4, the V gene TRBV18; perhaps TRBD1 as D (6 bases). This CDR3 has 15 amino acids. CDR1 and CDR2 (germline): KGHSH, LQKENI. With 6 bases removed from V and 5 bases from J, the gap between germline ends came to 16 bases. The CDR3 coding sequence is TGTGCCAGCTCTCGTCCGGGCCAGGGGAATGAAAAACTGTTTTTT. Residues: CASSRPGQGNEKLFF.

V usage is TRBV20-1 and J usage is TRBJ2-1; a possible D gene is TRBD2 (6 bases). CDR3 length equals 13 residues. Trimming took off 3 bases at V and 7 bases at J, with 13 bases between the two ends. Germline V gives CDR1 DFQATT, CDR2 SNEGSKA (reference sequence). CDR3 DNA sequence: TGCAGTGCTAGTAGGCAGGGAGGAAATGAGCAGTTCTTC. Residues: CSASRQGGNEQFF.

The rearrangement joins TRBV2 to TRBJ2-7, with 13 bases lining up with TRBD2. Germline values: CDR1 SNHLY, CDR2 FYNNEI. The V segment lost 7 bases and the J segment 4 bases; nucleotides outside the gene matches: 7. The CDR3 has 15 residues. CDR3 bases: TGTGCCAGCATTTGGACTAGCGGGGGCGAATACGAGCAGTACTTC. Translation: CASIWTSGGEYEQYF.

The count of this clone is one. CDR3 sequence reads: CSVERYHGPLRAIYF. CDR3 bases: TGCAGCGTTGAACGGTACCACGGACCCCTGCGCGCCATATATTTT. V is TRBV29-1 and J is TRBJ1-3, with unresolved D. This CDR3 is built from 15 residues. With 2 bases removed from V and 11 bases from J, the gap between germline ends came to 22 bases. Germline assignment: CDR1 SQVTM and CDR2 ANQGSEA.

Worth noting for this clone: The junction shows a germline mismatch at one end, possibly a read error. The J gene is TRBJ1-1, the V gene TRBV5-1, with unresolved D. The CDR3 extends over 13 amino acids. CDR1 SGHRS and CDR2 YFSETQ come from the germline V gene. The CDR3 protein is CASSLTGNAEAFF. DNA for the CDR3: TGCGCCAGCAGCTTGACCGGGAACGCTGAAGCTTTCTTT.